Below are 6 T cell receptor beta chains sequenced from a single sample in a study of CD8 T cells in ankylosing spondylitis. TCRdb redid the calling of the 5' RACE reads with MiXCR, one entry per CDR3 protein. Of a few hundred thousand distinct CDR3 sequences in the sample, around 11% are singletons; the top ten hold 5.5% to 8%. Sequenced sample: blood, either unsorted or a sorted T cell fraction (not recorded which). These receptors all stem from a male donor with ankylosing spondylitis or in good health (not recorded which).

At least ten counts were recorded for this clonotype. The V and J genes are TRBV2 and TRBJ2-3; D uncertain. This CDR3 is 13 amino acids long. Germline CDR1 and CDR2: SNHLY and FYNNEI. Deletions cut 4 bases from V and 4 bases from J, with 9 bases between. CDR3 loop: CASSGNGADTQYF. The CDR3 region has the DNA TGTGCCAGCAGTGGGAACGGAGCAGATACGCAGTATTTT.

The sample holds many counts of this clonotype. The chain has TRBV5-6 and TRBJ2-3, with 8 positions matching TRBD2. The junction had 7 bases not matched to a gene; V was cut back by 2 bases and J by 5 bases. Germline values: CDR1 SGHDT, CDR2 YYEEEE. The CDR3 is 15 residues long. The CDR3 nucleotides are TGTGCCAGCAGCTTTATTAGCGGGGTTGAAGATACGCAGTATTTT. It yields the protein CASSFISGVEDTQYF.

The table lists this clonotype with many counts. V usage is TRBV18 and J usage is TRBJ2-2, with TRBD2 matching over 9 bases. V gave up 3 bases and J gave up 2 bases; unmatched junction bases: 1. CDR3 length equals 15 residues. Germline V gives CDR1 KGHSH, CDR2 LQKENI. CDR3 sequence: CASSPTSGNTGELFF. DNA of the CDR3: TGTGCCAGCTCACCGACTAGCGGAAACACCGGGGAGCTGTTTTTT.

This clonotype was seen repeatedly, ten times or more. The genes are TRBV12-3 or TRBV12-4 and TRBJ2-3; D remains ambiguous. Trimming removed 6 bases from V and 4 bases from J, with 14 bases in between. The CDR3 consists of 14 residues. Here the CDR3 DNA reads TGTGCCAGCAGGGACGGTTTGGGCCCAGATACGCAGTATTTT. It yields the protein CASRDGLGPDTQYF.

This clonotype was seen only a few times. V gene TRBV5-8 combines with J gene TRBJ1-4; 7 bases line up with TRBD1. From germline, CDR1 is SGHTS and CDR2 YDEGEE. Losses at the gene ends were 5 bases for V and 6 bases for J; bases not matched to a gene: 7. This CDR3 has 14 amino acids. The CDR3 sequence: CASRRDRADEKLFF. For the CDR3, the DNA is TGTGCCAGCAGACGAGACAGGGCTGATGAAAAACTGTTTTTT.

This clonotype was seen ten or more times. This chain connects TRBV15 to TRBJ2-4; D gene ambiguous. Germline lookup yields CDR1 LNHNV and CDR2 YYDKDF (reference sequence). This CDR3 is built from 22 residues. V lost 5 bases and J 2 bases, leaving 34 bases between the germline ends. The CDR3 DNA reads as TGTGCCACCAGCGCGCTAACCACGAGGACGGTGTATATAGCCAGTCCCAAAAACATTCAGTACTTC. Amino acids: CATSALTTRTVYIASPKNIQYF.